This T cell receptor beta chain came from a study of T cell responses to AZD1222 COVID-19 vaccine. The study, taken as a whole, reports: Only 5 or 6 AZD1222 recipients were seropositive at baseline. Donors in the cohort were predominantly white British and more often female, and clonal diversity was possibly underestimated.

V was clipped by 5 bases and J by 3 bases; unmatched bases: 4. CDR1 SEHNR and CDR2 FQNEAQ come from the germline V gene (reference sequence). The CDR3 loop spans 14 amino acids. Of note for this clone: Its matching antigen is unknown.

Clones were read by immunoSEQ multiplex PCR, and TCRdb kept only the in-frame ones, dropping some. The sample has under 80,000 clones, around four fifths seen once; the top ten hold 21%. The receptor's source is an adult in good health. J is TRBJ2-7 and V is TRBV7-9; 10 bases are shared with TRBD2. The starting material was peripheral blood, obtained on day 0 of AZD1222 vaccination. CDR3 DNA: TGTGCCAGCAGCGCGACTAGCGGGTTCTACGAGCAGTACTTC. This sequence encodes CASSATSGFYEQYF.